The T cell receptor beta chain described here comes from a study of T cells in Graves' hyperthyroidism and ophthalmopathy. Over 18 months, lack of ophthalmopathy progression marked Graves' hyperthyroidism as stable. Together with thyroid ultrasound, orbital computed tomography, serum thyroxine and TRAb, clinical symptoms were used for diagnoses. Ten or more counts support this clonotype. Amplified TCR beta CDR3 regions came from RNA transcripts. A set of HTBI primers served as the primers for a first-round RT-PCR of the TCR CDR3. TCRdb independently ran MiXCR on the multiplex PCR reads; one entry per CDR3 protein. The sample yields more than 150,000 distinct CDR3 sequences, around 15% seen once. This clonotype was sampled from a woman between 45 and 60 years old with Graves' hyperthyroidism. Sequenced sample: blood.

The CDR3 is CASSEEQVGSYNSPLHF. The CDR3 nucleotides read TGTGCCAGCAGTGAAGAGCAGGTTGGCTCCTATAATTCACCCCTCCACTTT. The chain recombines TRBV2 with TRBJ1-6; no clear D. This CDR3 is built from 17 residues. Germline V gene data show CDR1 as SNHLY and CDR2 as FYNNEI. Trimming removed 1 base from V and 0 bases from J, with 10 bases in between.